This T cell receptor beta chain was observed in a study of Ad26.COV2.S vaccination and SARS-CoV-2 variants. Across the study: Ad26.COV2.S shots went into the muscle once or twice, 56 days apart.

Treatment denoted: around 19 received Ad26.COV2.S at low or high dose, single or two shots; 5 received placebo; per-sample allocation not given. Each sample was drawn 63 days after the first injection (of vaccine or placebo). The CDR3 sequence is 16 residues long. V lost 1 base to trimming and J lost 0 bases, with 13 bases between them. The germline V gene encodes CDR1 SGHVS and CDR2 FNYEAQ. The table came from immunoSEQ multiplex PCR; TCRdb's copy has only in-frame clones and leaves some out. The data hold fewer than 900,000 clones, with approximately 88% observed a single time. With regard to this clone: The antigen is undetermined.

Study-level results: Substantial breadth in spike-specific CD8+ and CD4+ T cell responses was reportedly seen after vaccination. Vaccinees showed greater spike-specific TCR breadth than placebo recipients. Similar non-spike TCR breadth was seen in vaccine and placebo recipients.

The chain links TRBV7-6 to TRBJ2-7; D is uncertain. This TCR came from a person aged 18-60 years who received the Ad26.COV2.S COVID-19 vaccine or a placebo. Sequencing used peripheral blood, obtained in a trial of Ad26.COV2.S vaccine versus placebo. The CDR3 sequence: CASSLVDDATSYEQYF. The CDR3 DNA sequence: TGTGCCAGCAGCTTAGTAGACGACGCCACCTCCTACGAGCAGTACTTC.